The T cell receptor beta chain under discussion was sequenced for a study of T cells in Graves' hyperthyroidism and ophthalmopathy (dated by TCRdb to the late 2010s). Concerning the study at large: Peripheral blood samples were taken at the time of initial diagnosis, prior to any treatment. To identify TCR V-J signatures that set the groups apart, the researchers used a discovery cohort of about a hundred patients, made up of 43 with Graves' ophthalmopathy and about 60 with stable Graves' hyperthyroidism. Prospective prediction of ophthalmopathy was tested in an independent validation cohort consisting of some 20 hyperthyroidism patients and 15 to 17 patients who later progressed to ophthalmopathy. The 100 or so discovery patients were divided at random into training and test sets in a 7:3 ratio. Thyroid tissue and blood T-cell repertoires from six or seven Graves' hyperthyroidism patients were also compared in the study. After sampling, hyperthyroidism patients received methimazole starting at 30 mg daily, and ophthalmopathy patients received high-dose intravenous methylprednisolone. The paper reports TCR Vbeta CDR3 sequencing of roughly 140 peripheral blood samples: under 45 ophthalmopathy, fewer than 80 hyperthyroidism and around 17 progressor patients.

Ophthalmopathy patients had moderately to severely active disease, Clinical Activity Score of at least 3, NOSPECS grade of at least 4, and duration under 3 months. Any patient with an uncontrolled infection, another autoimmune disease, pregnancy or lactation was excluded. Diagnoses were established on the basis of clinical symptoms, serum thyroxine and TRAb, thyroid ultrasound, and orbital computed tomography. Ficoll-Paque density gradient centrifugation was used to isolate PBMCs from 8 to 10 ml of fresh peripheral blood. Trizol reagent was used to extract total RNA, and RNA quality was then checked on an Agilent 2100 Bioanalyzer. Broad study findings and their caveats: In cross-validation, a model built on a 13 V-J signature told ophthalmopathy apart from stable hyperthyroidism with approximately 90% sensitivity and about 81% specificity, and in testing the same model reached 80%/75%. No statistical method was used to set the sample size in advance, and investigators knew the group allocation. During validation, the model predicted progression to ophthalmopathy a median of approximately 6.5 months ahead of onset, with more than 55% sensitivity and less than 85% specificity. Most expanded thyroid clonotypes (frequency above 0.001) were also detected in blood, a finding suggesting that blood repertoires may reflect thyroid immune responses.

The TCR beta CDR3 regions were amplified from the RNA transcripts. A first-round RT-PCR of the TCR CDR3 used the HTBI primer set with the Qiagen OneStep RT-PCR kit. A second multiplex PCR round built the libraries, followed by size selection and purification. The libraries were sequenced on an Illumina HiSeq2000 using paired-end 100 bp reads. As for the original processing: Raw data were processed with SOAPnuke, discarding reads with adapters, uncalled bases, mean Phred below 15, or no exact constant-primer or identifier match. COPE v1.2.5 was used to merge high-quality paired reads, and clonotypes were defined as unique nucleotide sequences. MiTCR v1.1 was used to align the clonotypes against IMGT TRBV, TRBD and TRBJ reference segments. Only V-J combinations with frequency above 0.0001, covering about 99% of repertoires, were analysed. The TCS score was defined as the ratio of F50 (clonal expansion) to E x V (chaos), calculated using BLOSUM62-based TCRdist between CDR3 peptides within each V-J. Welch's t-statistics and random forest reduced roughly 540 V-J features to 10 to 15, which were used in a naive Bayes classifier (R e1071). TCRdb reprocessing: public reads trimmed at Q25 with fastp, clones called with MiXCR, in-frame beta chains kept. Here each entry gathers all rows of one CDR3 protein and keeps the most common genes and DNA. Here the V and J calls rest on TCRdb's processing, not on the authors' analysis. Recorded for this sample are around 620,000 distinct CDR3 sequences; approximately 15% of them occurred a single time. The top ten clonotypes cover 7% to 9% of the sample.

CDR1 and CDR2, looked up from the germline V gene (reference sequence), are LGHDT and YNNKEL. The germline ends are 12 bases apart after V is trimmed by 5 bases and J by 1 base. Counted from cysteine to phenylalanine, this CDR3 has 15 amino acids. Of the read, only the CDR3 DNA is kept; its 45 bases are in frame from base 1. This clonotype was observed at least ten times. It has no known antigen specificity. The record has no base qualities; no much larger clone is one base away. The sequenced sample consisted of blood. The sequence was collected from a woman aged 18-30 years with Graves' ophthalmopathy. The sequence joins TRBV3-1 to TRBJ1-5; no D gene is confidently identified. The bases read TGTGCCAGCAGCTTCGGACCTGGGAGCAATCAGCCCCAGCATTTT. This codes for CASSFGPGSNQPQHF.